This TCR beta chain derives from a study of OX40 agonist ivuxolimab in advanced cancers. Overall study context: An anti-OX40 (CD134) antibody with agonistic activity, ivuxolimab, was administered to patients.

A note on this clone: Antigen specificity is unknown.

TCRdb's table, derived via immunoSEQ multiplex PCR, lists solely in-frame clones and lacks some. The data hold approximately 43,000 clones, with around 85% observed a single time. The CDR3 has 15 amino acids. With 0 bases removed from V and 5 bases from J, the gap between germline ends came to 13 bases. Germline loops: CDR1 SEHNR, CDR2 FQNEAQ (reference sequence). Individuals having autoimmune disease history or systemic immunosuppression were not enrolled. Findings of the study overall: CD4+ and CD8+ T cells in blood underwent clonal expansion by week 6 at 0.1 to 3.0 mg/kg. At 0.1-3.0 mg/kg, partial responders had clonal expansion among the lowest observed.

This chain uses TRBV7-9 with TRBJ2-5; D call uncertain. The specimen comprised CD4+ or CD8+ T cells sorted from blood, sampled in a trial of the OX40 agonist ivuxolimab. The sequence was collected from an adult with an advanced solid tumor such as melanoma, head and neck, liver or kidney cancer. CDR3 bases: TGTGCCAGCAGCTTAGCGAAGTTGGGAAGGGAGACCCAGTACTTC. Translated: CASSLAKLGRETQYF.